This T cell receptor (beta chain) was documented in a study of T cell responses to AZD1222 COVID-19 vaccine. This CDR3 region has 15 residues. The germline V gene encodes CDR1 MNHNS and CDR2 SASEGT. V dropped 3 bases and J dropped 0 bases, with 12 bases sitting between them. Sequenced by immunoSEQ multiplex PCR; TCRdb stores in-frame clones only, minus some. The sample lists about 190,000 clones, around 89% seen once, with around 6.9% in the top ten. The chain carries TRBV6-1 and TRBJ2-7; possibly TRBD1 for D (6 bases). Sequencing used peripheral blood, obtained on day 0 of AZD1222 vaccination. The TCR originated in an adult in good health. In nucleotides, the CDR3 is TGTGCCAGCAGTGACCCTGGGACAAGCTCCTACGAGCAGTACGTC. As protein: CASSDPGTSSYEQYV.